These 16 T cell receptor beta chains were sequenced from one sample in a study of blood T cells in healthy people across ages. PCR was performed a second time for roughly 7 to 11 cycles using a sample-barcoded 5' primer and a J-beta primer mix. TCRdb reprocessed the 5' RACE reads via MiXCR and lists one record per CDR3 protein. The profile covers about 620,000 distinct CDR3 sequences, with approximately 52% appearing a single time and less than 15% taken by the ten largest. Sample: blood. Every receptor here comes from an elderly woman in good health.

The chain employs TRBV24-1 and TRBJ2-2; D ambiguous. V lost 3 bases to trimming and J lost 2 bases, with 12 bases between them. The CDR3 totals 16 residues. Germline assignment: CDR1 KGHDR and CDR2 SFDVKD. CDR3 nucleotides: TGTGCCACCAGTGATGTCACAGCACCCAACACCGGGGAGCTGTTTTTT. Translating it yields CATSDVTAPNTGELFF.

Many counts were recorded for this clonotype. In DNA form, the CDR3 reads TGTGCCAGCAGCCAGAGTTGGACTATTGGGGCAGATACGCAGTATTTT. It yields the protein CASSQSWTIGADTQYF. V and J are TRBV3-1 and TRBJ2-3; TRBD2 might be the D (6 bases). Germline CDR1 and CDR2: LGHDT and YNNKEL (reference sequence). The CDR3 length is 16 residues. The V end lost 3 bases, the J end lost 4 bases, and 17 bases lay between the germline ends.

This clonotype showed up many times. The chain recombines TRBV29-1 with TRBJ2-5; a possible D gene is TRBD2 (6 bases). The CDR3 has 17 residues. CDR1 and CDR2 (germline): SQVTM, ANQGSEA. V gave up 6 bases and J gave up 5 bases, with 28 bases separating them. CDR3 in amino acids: CSVHPASTRKMGETQYF. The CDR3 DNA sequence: TGCAGCGTCCACCCCGCTTCGACTAGAAAGATGGGGGAGACCCAGTACTTC.

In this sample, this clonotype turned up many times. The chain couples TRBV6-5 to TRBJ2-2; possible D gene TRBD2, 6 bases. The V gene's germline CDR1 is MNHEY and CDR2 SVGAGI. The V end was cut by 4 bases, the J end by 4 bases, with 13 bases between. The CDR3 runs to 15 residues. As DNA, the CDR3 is TGTGCCAGCAGTTTAGATAGCGGAATCACCGGGGAGCTGTTTTTT. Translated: CASSLDSGITGELFF.

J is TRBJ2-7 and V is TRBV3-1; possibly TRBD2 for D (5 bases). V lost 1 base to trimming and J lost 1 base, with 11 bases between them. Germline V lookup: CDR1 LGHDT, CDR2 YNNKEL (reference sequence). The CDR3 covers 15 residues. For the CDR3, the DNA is TGTGCCAGCAGCCAAGTGCTAGCCGCATCCTACGAGCAGTACTTC. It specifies CASSQVLAASYEQYF.

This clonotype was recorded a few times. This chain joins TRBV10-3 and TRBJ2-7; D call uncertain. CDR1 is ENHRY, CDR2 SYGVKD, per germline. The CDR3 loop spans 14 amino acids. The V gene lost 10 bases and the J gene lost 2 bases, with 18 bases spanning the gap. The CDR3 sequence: CATRSGDRAYEQYF. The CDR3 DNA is TGTGCCACCCGGAGTGGAGACCGGGCCTACGAGCAGTACTTC.

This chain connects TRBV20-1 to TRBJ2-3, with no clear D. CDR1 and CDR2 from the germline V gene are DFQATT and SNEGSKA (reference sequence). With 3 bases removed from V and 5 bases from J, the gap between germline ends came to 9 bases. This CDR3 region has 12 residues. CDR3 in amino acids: CSASFRGDTQYF. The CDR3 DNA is TGCAGTGCTAGTTTCCGCGGAGATACGCAGTATTTT.

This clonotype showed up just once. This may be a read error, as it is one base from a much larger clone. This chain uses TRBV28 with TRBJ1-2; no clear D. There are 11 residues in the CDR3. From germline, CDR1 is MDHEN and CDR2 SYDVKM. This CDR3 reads CASSSVYGHTF. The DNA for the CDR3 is TGTGCCAGCAGCTCGGTCTATGGCCACACCTTC.

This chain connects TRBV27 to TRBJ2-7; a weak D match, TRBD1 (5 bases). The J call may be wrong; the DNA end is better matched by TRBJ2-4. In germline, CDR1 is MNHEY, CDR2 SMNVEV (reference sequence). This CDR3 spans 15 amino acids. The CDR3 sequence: CASSLTPGLGDIQYF. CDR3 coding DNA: TGTGCCAGCAGTTTGACTCCAGGGTTAGGAGACATTCAGTACTTC.

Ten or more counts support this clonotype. The CDR3 DNA sequence: TGCAGCGTTGAATTCCGGGATACGCAGTATTTT. Its translation is CSVEFRDTQYF. The chain has TRBV29-1 and TRBJ2-3, with unresolved D. The V gene lost 2 bases and the J gene lost 6 bases, with 6 bases spanning the gap. Germline V gives CDR1 SQVTM, CDR2 ANQGSEA. This CDR3 has 11 amino acids.

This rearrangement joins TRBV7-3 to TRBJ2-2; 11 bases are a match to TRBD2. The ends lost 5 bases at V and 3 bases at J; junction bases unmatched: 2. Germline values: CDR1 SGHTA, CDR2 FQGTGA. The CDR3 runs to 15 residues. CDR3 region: CASSTSGGYTGELFF. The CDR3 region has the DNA TGTGCCAGCAGCACTAGCGGGGGATACACCGGGGAGCTGTTTTTT.

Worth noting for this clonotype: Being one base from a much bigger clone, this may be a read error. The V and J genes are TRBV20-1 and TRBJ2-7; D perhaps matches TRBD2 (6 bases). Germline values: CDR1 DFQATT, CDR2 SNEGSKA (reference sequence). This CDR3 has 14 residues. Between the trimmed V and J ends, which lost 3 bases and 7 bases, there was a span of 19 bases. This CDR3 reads CSASPSVTHNEQYF. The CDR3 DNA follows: TGCAGTGCTAGTCCTAGCGTGACCCACAATGAGCAGTACTTC.

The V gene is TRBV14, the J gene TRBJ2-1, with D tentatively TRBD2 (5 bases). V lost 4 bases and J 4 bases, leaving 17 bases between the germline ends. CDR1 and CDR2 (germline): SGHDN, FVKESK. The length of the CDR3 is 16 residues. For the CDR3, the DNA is TGTGCCAGCAGCCCCGGACTGGGGAGAGAATACAATGAGCAGTTCTTC. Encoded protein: CASSPGLGREYNEQFF.

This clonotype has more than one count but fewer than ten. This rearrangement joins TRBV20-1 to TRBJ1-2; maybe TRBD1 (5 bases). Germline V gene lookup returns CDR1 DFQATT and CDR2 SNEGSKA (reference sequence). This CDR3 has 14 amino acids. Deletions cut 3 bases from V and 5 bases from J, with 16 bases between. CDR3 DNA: TGCAGTGCTAGCACAACCGGGACCCAATATGGCTACACCTTC. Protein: CSASTTGTQYGYTF.

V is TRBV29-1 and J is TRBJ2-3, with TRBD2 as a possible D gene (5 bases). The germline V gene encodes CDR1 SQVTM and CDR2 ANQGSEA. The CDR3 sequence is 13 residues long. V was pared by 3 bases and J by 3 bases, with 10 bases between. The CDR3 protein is CSVDSGLTDTQYF. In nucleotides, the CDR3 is TGCAGCGTTGACAGCGGACTGACAGATACGCAGTATTTT.

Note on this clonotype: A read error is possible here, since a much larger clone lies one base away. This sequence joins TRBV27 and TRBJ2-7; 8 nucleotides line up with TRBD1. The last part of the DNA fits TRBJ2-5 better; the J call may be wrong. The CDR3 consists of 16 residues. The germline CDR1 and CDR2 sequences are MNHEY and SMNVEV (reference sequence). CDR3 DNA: TGTGCCAGCTACTCAGGGGCCGGACAGGGCTCGGAGACCCAGTACTTC. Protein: CASYSGAGQGSETQYF.